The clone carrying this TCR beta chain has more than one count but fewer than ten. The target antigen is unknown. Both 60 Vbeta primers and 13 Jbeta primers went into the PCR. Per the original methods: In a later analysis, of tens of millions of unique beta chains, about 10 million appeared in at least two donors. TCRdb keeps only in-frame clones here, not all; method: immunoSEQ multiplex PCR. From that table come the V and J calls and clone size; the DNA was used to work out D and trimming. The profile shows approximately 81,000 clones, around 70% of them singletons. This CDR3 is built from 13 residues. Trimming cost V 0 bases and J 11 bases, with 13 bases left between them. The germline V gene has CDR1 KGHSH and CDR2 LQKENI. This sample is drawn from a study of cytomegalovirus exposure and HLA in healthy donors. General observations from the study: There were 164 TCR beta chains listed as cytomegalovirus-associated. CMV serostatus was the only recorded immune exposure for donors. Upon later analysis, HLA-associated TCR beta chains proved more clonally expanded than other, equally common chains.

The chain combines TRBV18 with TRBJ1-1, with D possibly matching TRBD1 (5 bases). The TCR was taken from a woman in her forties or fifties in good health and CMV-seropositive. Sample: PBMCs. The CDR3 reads CASSPPGPGSAFF. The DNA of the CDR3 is TGTGCCAGCTCACCACCGGGGCCAGGGTCGGCTTTCTTT.